The clone carrying this T cell receptor (beta chain) was seen more than once but under ten times. Its antigen is undetermined. This entry comes from a study of T-cell memory formation after mild COVID-19. Study in general: Clustering of TCRs was largely donor specific.

The germline gives CDR1 DFQATT, CDR2 SNEGSKA (reference sequence). This CDR3 has 11 residues. Trimming shortened V by 8 bases and J by 3 bases, and 10 bases separated the two germline ends. Notes on the study in general: Contracting clones, day 15 to 85, had balanced CD4/CD8, and later expanders favored CD4+. Within pre-infection memory, some responding clones were found, suggesting cross-reactive memory joined.

MiXCR, run by TCRdb on the 5' RACE reads, gives a single entry per CDR3 protein. Seen here are 250,000 to 350,000 distinct CDR3 sequences, approximately 19% observed once, and the top ten hold over 20%. The J gene is TRBJ1-2, the V gene TRBV20-1; the D is unclear. The origin of this receptor is a man between 18 and 35 years old who had mild COVID-19 (a few samples of this study predate the infection). Cell type and time point are not known. Sequenced: PBMCs or a T cell subset sorted from them (not recorded which). The CDR3 DNA sequence: TGCAGTTCCCGCGTCTACTATGGCTACACCTTC. It specifies CSSRVYYGYTF.